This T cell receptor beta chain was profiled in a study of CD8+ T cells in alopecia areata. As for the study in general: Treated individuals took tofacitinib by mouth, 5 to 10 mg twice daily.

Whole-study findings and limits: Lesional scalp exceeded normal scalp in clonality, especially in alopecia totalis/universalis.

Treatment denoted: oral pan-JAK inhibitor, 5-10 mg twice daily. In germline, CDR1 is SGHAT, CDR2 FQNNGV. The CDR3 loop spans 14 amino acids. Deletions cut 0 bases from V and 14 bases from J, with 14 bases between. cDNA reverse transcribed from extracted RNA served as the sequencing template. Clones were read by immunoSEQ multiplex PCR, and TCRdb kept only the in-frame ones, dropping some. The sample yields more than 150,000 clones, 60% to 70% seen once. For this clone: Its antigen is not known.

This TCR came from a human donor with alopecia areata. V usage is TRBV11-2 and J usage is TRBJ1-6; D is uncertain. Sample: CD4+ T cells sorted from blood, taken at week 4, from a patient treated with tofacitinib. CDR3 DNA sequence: TGTGCCAGCAGCTTAGATTCGAGGGCGGGATCCCTCCACTTT. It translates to CASSLDSRAGSLHF.